The clone carrying this T cell receptor beta chain was recorded a few times. Antigen specificity is unknown. Chemo-refractory metastatic non-small-cell lung cancer patients were treated with focal radiation plus CTLA-4 blockade with ipilimumab. The entry originates in a study of radiotherapy plus CTLA-4 blockade in lung cancer. At the level of the study: Objective response rate was over 15%; disease control rate, 25% to 35%.

General study results and limits: Blood-borne expansion of tumor-derived TCR clones followed radiotherapy plus ipilimumab.

Clones were read by immunoSEQ multiplex PCR, and TCRdb kept only the in-frame ones, dropping some. This repertoire shows about 90,000 clones, about four fifths found once; its top ten account for approximately 14%. This CDR3 has 15 amino acids. The V gene's germline CDR1 is SGHAT and CDR2 FQNNGV. Trimming pared 2 bases from V and 3 bases from J, leaving 14 bases between. The chain is built from TRBV11-2 and TRBJ2-7; either TRBD1 or TRBD2 may fit D (6 bases each). The sample here was peripheral blood, taken from a patient treated with radiotherapy plus ipilimumab. This clonotype originated in a human donor with non-small cell lung cancer that progressed on radiotherapy plus ipilimumab. CDR3 bases: TGTGCCAGCAGCTTACCCGAGGGGGGCGTCTACGAGCAGTACTTC. This encodes CASSLPEGGVYEQYF.